Listed here are 5 T cell receptor beta chains from one sample, sequenced in a study of T cell responses to AZD1222 COVID-19 vaccine. Clones were read by immunoSEQ multiplex PCR, and TCRdb kept only the in-frame ones, dropping some. Of more than 110,000 clones in the sample, approximately 90% were seen once. The sample here was peripheral blood, taken 28 days after the second AZD1222 dose. The receptors derive from an adult who received the AZD1222 COVID-19 vaccine.

The chain links TRBV7-3 to TRBJ1-1, with D possibly TRBD1 on 6 matching bases. CDR3 length: 15 residues. The germline V gene encodes CDR1 SGHTA and CDR2 FQGTGA. V gave up 5 bases and J gave up 1 base, with 14 bases separating them. CDR3: CASSPGTNRNTEAFF. The CDR3 bases are TGTGCCAGCAGCCCGGGGACAAACCGGAACACTGAAGCTTTCTTT.

The chain combines TRBV3-1 (or the pseudogene TRBV3-2) with TRBJ2-7; the D call may be TRBD1 or TRBD2 (5 bases each). There are 17 residues in the CDR3. The germline CDR1 and CDR2 sequences are LGHDT and YNNKEL (reference sequence). Trimming took off 1 base at V and 2 bases at J, with 18 bases between the two ends. The CDR3: CASSQGVFGGGTYEQYF. CDR3 bases: TGTGCCAGCAGCCAAGGGGTGTTTGGTGGGGGAACCTACGAGCAGTACTTC.

This chain links TRBV28 with TRBJ1-2; D is possibly TRBD1 (6 bases). V shed 1 base and J shed 3 bases, with 24 bases lying between them. In germline, CDR1 is MDHEN, CDR2 SYDVKM. The CDR3 runs to 19 residues. DNA of the CDR3: TGTGCCAGCAGTTTATACGTGGTAGGGCTACAGGGCTCGTACTATGGCTACACCTTC. Translated: CASSLYVVGLQGSYYGYTF.

The chain recombines TRBV28 with TRBJ2-4; D is uncertain. V lost 10 bases, J lost 0 bases, and 7 bases lay in between. The germline V gene has CDR1 MDHEN and CDR2 SYDVKM. The CDR3 runs to 12 residues. CDR3 amino acids: CATSEAKNIQYF. CDR3 DNA sequence: TGTGCCACCTCAGAAGCCAAAAACATTCAGTACTTC.

The chain carries TRBV5-1 and TRBJ1-2; 7 bases are shared with TRBD1. There are 21 residues in the CDR3. Per germline, CDR1 SGHRS and CDR2 YFSETQ. V lost 4 bases to trimming and J lost 0 bases; unmatched junction nucleotides: 24. This CDR3 reads CASSQPINNRQGFQANYGYTF. The CDR3 nucleotides are TGCGCCAGCAGCCAACCAATCAACAATAGACAGGGATTCCAAGCTAACTATGGCTACACCTTC.